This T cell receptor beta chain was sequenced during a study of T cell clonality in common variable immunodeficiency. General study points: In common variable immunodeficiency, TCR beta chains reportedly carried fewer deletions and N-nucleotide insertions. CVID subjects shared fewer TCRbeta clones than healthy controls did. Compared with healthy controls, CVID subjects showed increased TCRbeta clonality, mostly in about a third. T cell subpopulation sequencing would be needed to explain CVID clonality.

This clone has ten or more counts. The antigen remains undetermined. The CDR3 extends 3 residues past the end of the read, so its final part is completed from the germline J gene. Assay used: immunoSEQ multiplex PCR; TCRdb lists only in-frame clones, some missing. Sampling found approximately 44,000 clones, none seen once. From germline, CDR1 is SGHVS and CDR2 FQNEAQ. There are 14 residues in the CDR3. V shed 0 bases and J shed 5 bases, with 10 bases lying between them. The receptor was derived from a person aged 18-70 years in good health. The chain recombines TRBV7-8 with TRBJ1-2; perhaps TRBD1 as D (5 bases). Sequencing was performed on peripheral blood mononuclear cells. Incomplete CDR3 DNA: TGTGCCAGCAGCTTAGCGATGTCAGGGTATGGC. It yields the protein CASSLAMSGYG. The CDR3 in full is CASSLAMSGYGYTF.